This T cell receptor (beta chain) was sequenced during a study of blood T cells in healthy people across ages. Sample donors were healthy Caucasian individuals that came from Russia, aged roughly 6 to 95. A word on this clonotype: The antigen is not known.

Study-level findings and limits: Higher diversity, along with more naive CD4+ cells, distinguished long-lived donors from aged donors.

Next came a second PCR, run for roughly 6 to 11 cycles, which used a sample-barcoded 5' primer along with a J-beta primer mix. In TCRdb, the 5' RACE reads were re-called with MiXCR into one record per CDR3 protein. Found here are some 890,000 distinct CDR3 sequences, roughly 29% of them singletons; the top ten hold roughly a tenth. CDR3 length equals 13 residues. The germline CDR1 and CDR2 sequences are SGHKS and YYEKEE (reference sequence). V was pared by 4 bases and J by 9 bases, with 8 bases of the junction left unmatched. This sample also appeared in a second study, on T cells of mothers and their children.

V usage is TRBV5-5 and J usage is TRBJ2-7; 9 nucleotides align to TRBD1. The source is a woman aged 40 to 49 in good health. Sequencing was done on a sample of blood. The DNA of the CDR3 is TGTGCCAGCAGCCCTGGGACAGGGTGGGTGCAGTACTTC. Translation: CASSPGTGWVQYF. The full variable domain, completed using reference TRBV5-5 and TRBJ2-7, is DAGVTQSPTHLIKTRGQQVTLRCSPISGHKSVSWYQQVLGQGPQFIFQYYEKEERGRGNFPDRFSARQFPNYSSELNVNALLLGDSALYLCASSPGTGWVQYFGPGTRLTVT.